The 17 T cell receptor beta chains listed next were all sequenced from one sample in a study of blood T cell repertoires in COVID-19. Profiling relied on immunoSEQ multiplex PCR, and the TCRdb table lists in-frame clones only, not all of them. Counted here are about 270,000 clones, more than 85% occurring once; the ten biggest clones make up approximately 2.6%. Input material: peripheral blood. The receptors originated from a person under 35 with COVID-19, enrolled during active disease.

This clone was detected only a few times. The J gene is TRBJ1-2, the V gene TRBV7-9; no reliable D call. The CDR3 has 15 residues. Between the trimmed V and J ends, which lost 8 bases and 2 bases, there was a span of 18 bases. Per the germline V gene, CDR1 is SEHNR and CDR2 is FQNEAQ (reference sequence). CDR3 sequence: CASSRDPSLNYGYTF. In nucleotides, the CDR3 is TGTGCCAGCTCAAGAGATCCGAGCTTAAACTATGGCTACACCTTC.

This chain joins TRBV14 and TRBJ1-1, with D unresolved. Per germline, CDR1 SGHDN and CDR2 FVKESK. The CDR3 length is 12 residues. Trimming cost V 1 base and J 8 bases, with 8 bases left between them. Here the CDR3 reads CASSQARAEAFF. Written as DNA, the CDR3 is TGTGCCAGCAGCCAAGCGAGAGCAGAAGCTTTCTTT.

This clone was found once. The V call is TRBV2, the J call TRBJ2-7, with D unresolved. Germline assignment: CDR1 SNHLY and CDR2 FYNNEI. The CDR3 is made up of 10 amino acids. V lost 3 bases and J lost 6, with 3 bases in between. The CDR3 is CASSEAEQYF. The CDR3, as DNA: TGTGCCAGCAGTGAGGCCGAGCAGTACTTC. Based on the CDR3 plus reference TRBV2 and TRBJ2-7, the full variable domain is EPEVTQTPSHQVTQMGQEVILRCVPISNHLYFYWYRQILGQKVEFLVSFYNNEISEKSEIFDDQFSVERPDGSNFTLKIRSTKLEDSAMYFCASSEAEQYFGPGTRLTVT.

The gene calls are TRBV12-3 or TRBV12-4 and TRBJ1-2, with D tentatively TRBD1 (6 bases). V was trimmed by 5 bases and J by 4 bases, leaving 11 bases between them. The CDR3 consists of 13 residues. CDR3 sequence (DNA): TGTGCCAGCAGTCCACAGACAGGCTATGGCTACACCTTC. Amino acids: CASSPQTGYGYTF.

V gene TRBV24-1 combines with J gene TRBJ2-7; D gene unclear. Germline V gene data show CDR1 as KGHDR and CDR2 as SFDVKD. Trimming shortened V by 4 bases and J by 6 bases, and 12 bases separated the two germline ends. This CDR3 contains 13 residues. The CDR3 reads CATSDRTSGEQYF. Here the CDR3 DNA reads TGTGCCACCAGTGACAGAACCTCTGGCGAGCAGTACTTC.

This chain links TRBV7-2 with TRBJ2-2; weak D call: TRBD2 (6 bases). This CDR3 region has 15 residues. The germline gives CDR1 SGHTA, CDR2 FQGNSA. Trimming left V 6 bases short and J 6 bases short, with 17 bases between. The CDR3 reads CASRRGQDVAGELFF. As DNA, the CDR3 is TGTGCCAGCAGGCGGGGCCAGGACGTAGCCGGGGAGCTGTTTTTT. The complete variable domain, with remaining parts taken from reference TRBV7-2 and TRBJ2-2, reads GAGVSQSPSNKVTEKGKDVELRCDPISGHTALYWYRQSLGQGLEFLIYFQGNSAPDKSGLPSDRFSAERTGGSVSTLTIQRTQQEDSAVYLCASRRGQDVAGELFFGEGSRLTVL.

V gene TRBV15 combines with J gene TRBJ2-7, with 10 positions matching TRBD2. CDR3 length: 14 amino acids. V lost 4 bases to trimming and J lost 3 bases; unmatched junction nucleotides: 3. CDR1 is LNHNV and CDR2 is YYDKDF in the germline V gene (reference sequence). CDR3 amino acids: CATSTSGRYYEQYF. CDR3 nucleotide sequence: TGTGCCACCAGCACTAGCGGGAGATACTACGAGCAGTACTTC.

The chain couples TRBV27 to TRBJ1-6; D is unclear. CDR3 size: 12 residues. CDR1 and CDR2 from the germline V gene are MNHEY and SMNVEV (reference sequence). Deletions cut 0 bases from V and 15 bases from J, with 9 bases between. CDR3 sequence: CASSLSAGLLHF. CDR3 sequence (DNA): TGTGCCAGCAGTTTATCAGCAGGCCTCCTCCACTTT.

The CDR3 region is CAISGGLRDPGNTIYF. The CDR3 nucleotides are TGTGCCATCAGTGGGGGGCTCAGGGACCCTGGAAACACCATATATTTT. This chain joins TRBV10-3 and TRBJ1-3, with D tentatively TRBD1 (6 bases). V lost 4 bases and J 2 bases, leaving 15 bases between the germline ends. The CDR3 runs to 16 residues. CDR1 and CDR2 (germline): ENHRY, SYGVKD.

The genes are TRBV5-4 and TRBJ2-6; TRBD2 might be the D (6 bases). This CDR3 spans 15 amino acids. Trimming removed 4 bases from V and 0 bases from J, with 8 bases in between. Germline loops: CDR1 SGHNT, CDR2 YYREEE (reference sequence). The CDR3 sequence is CASSAGISGANVLTF. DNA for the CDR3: TGTGCCAGCAGCGCGGGGATCTCTGGGGCCAACGTCCTGACTTTC. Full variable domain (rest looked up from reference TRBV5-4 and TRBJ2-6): ETGVTQSPTHLIKTRGQQVTLRCSSQSGHNTVSWYQQALGQGPQFIFQYYREEENGRGNFPPRFSGLQFPNYSSELNVNALELDDSALYLCASSAGISGANVLTFGAGSRLTVL.

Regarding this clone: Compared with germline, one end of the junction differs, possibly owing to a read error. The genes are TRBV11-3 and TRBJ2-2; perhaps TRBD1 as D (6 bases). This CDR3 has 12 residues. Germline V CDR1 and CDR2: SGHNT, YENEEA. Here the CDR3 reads CASSSSQGGLFF. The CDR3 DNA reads TGTGCCAGCAGCTCATCCCAAGGGGGGCTGTTTTTT. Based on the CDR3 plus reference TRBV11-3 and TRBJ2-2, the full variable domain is EAGVVQSPRYKIIEKKQPVAFWCNPISGHNTLYWYLQNLGQGPELLIRYENEEAVDDSQLPKDRFSAERLKGVDSTLKIQPAELGDSAVYLCASSSSQGGLFFGEGSRLTVL.

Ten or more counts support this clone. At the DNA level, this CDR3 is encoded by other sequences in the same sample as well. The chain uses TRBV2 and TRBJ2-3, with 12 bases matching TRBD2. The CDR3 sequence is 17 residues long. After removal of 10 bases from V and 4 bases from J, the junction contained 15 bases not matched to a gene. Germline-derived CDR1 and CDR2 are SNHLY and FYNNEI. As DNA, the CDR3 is TGTGCCACCATGAGGGCTAGCGGGAGGGCCAAGGCAGATACGCAGTATTTT. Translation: CATMRASGRAKADTQYF.

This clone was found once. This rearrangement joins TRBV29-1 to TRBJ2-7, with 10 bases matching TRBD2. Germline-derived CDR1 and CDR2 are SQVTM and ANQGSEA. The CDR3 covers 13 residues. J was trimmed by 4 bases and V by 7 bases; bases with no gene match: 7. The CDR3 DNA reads TGCAGCGCAATGGGGACTAGCGCATACGAGCAGTACTTC. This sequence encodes CSAMGTSAYEQYF.

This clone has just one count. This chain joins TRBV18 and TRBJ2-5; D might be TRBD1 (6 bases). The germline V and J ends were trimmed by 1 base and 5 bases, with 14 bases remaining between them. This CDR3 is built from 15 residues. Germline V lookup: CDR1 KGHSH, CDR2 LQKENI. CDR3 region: CASSPRDIIEETQYF. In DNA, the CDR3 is TGTGCCAGCTCACCACGGGACATAATAGAGGAGACCCAGTACTTC.

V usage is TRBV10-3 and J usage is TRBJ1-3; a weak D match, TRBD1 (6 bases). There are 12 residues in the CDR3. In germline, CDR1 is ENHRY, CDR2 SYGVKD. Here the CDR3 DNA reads TGTGCTCTCAGGGGAACTGGAAACACCATATATTTT. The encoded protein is CALRGTGNTIYF.

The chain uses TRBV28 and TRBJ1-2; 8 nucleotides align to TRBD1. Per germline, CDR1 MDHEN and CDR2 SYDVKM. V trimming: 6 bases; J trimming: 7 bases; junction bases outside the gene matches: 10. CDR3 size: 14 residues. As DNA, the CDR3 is TGTGCCAGCAGACGACAGGGGCCCTTTGGTGGCTACACCTTC. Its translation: CASRRQGPFGGYTF.

CDR3 sequence: CASSSKGQGETQYF. CDR3 coding DNA: TGCGCCAGCAGCTCCAAGGGTCAGGGGGAGACCCAGTACTTC. This chain links TRBV5-1 with TRBJ2-5, with D tentatively TRBD1 (6 bases). The CDR3 contains 14 residues. Trimming left V 3 bases short and J 5 bases short, with 14 bases between. CDR1 is SGHRS, CDR2 YFSETQ, per germline.